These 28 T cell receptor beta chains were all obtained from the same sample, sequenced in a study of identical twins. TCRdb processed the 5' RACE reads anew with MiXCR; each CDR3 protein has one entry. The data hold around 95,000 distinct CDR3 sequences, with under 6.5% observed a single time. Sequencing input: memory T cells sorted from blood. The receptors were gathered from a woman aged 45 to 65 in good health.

The CDR3 sequence: CSARDGWGGEYF. CDR3 bases: TGCAGTGCTAGAGATGGGTGGGGGGGGGAGTACTTC. The chain uses TRBV20-1 and TRBJ2-7; 7 bases fit TRBD2. The CDR3 has 12 residues. The ends lost 0 bases at V and 11 bases at J; junction bases unmatched: 7. Germline V gene sequence: CDR1 DFQATT, CDR2 SNEGSKA (reference sequence).

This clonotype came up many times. As DNA, the CDR3 is TGTGCCAGCCGCTCTTCGGGAGCTACCTACAATGAGCAGTTCTTC. Translation: CASRSSGATYNEQFF. The rearrangement links TRBV19 to TRBJ2-1, with D tentatively TRBD2 (6 bases). The CDR3 spans 15 residues. CDR1 and CDR2 (germline): LNHDA, SQIVND (reference sequence). V gave up 9 bases and J gave up 2 bases, with 17 bases separating them. Together with reference TRBV19 and TRBJ2-1, the CDR3 gives the full variable domain: DGGITQSPKYLFRKEGQNVTLSCEQNLNHDAMYWYRQDPGQGLRLIYYSQIVNDFQKGDIAEGYSVSREKKESFPLTVTSAQKNPTAFYLCASRSSGATYNEQFFGPGTRLTVL.

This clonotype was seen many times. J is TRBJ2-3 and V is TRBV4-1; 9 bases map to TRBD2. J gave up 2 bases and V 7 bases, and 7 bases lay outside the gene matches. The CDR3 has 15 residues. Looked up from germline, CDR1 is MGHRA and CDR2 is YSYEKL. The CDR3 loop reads CASTSGTSHTDTQYF. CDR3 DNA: TGCGCCAGCACCTCCGGGACTAGCCACACAGATACGCAGTATTTT.

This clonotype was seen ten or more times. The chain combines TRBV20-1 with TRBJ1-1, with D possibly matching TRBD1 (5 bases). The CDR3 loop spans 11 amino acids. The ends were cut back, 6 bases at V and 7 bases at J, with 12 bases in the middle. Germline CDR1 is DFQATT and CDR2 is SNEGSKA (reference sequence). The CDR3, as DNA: TGCAGTGCCCCTGGGGCAGTTGAAGCTTTCTTT. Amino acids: CSAPGAVEAFF.

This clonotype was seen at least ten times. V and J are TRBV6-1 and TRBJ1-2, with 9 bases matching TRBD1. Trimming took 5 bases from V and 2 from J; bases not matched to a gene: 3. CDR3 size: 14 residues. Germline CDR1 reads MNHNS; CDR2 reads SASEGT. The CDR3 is CASSSGTGNYGYTF. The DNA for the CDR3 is TGTGCCAGCAGTTCCGGGACAGGGAACTATGGCTACACCTTC.

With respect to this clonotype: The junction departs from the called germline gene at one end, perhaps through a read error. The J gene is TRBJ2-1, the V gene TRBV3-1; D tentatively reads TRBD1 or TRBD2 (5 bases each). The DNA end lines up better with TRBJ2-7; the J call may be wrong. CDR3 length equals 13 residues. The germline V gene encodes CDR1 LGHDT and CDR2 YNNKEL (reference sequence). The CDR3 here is CASSQMGPGEQYF. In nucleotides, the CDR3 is TGTGCTAGCAGCCAGATGGGACCCGGAGAGCAGTACTTC.

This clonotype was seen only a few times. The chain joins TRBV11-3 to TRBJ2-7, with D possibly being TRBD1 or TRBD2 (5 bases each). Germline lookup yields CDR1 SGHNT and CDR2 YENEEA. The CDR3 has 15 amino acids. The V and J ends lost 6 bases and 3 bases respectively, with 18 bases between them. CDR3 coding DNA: TGTGCCAGCAGTTATGCCGGGACGAACGACTACGAGCAGTACTTC. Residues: CASSYAGTNDYEQYF.

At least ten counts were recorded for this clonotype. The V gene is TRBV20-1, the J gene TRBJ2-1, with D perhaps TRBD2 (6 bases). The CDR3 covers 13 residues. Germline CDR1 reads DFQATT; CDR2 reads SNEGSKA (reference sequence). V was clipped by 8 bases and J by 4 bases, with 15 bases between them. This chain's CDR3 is CSLRVAVYNEQFF. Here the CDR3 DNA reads TGCAGTCTCAGGGTAGCGGTATACAATGAGCAGTTCTTC.

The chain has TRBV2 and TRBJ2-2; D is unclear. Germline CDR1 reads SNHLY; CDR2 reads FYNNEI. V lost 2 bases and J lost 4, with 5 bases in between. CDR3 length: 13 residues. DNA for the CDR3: TGTGCCAGCAGTGAATTTGTCACCGGGGAGCTGTTTTTT. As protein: CASSEFVTGELFF.

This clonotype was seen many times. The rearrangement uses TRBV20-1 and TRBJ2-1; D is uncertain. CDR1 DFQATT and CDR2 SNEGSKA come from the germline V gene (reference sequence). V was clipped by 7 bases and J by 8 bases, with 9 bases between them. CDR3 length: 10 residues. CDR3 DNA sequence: TGCAGTGTCAAGTCCTATGAGCAGTTCTTC. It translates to CSVKSYEQFF.

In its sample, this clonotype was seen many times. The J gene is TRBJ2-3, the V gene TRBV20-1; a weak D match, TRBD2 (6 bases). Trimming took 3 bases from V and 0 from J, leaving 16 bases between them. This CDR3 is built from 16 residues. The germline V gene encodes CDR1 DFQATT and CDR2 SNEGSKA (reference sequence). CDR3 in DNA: TGCAGTGCTAGCTCTTTGGGGGGACCCAGCACAGATACGCAGTATTTT. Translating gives CSASSLGGPSTDTQYF.

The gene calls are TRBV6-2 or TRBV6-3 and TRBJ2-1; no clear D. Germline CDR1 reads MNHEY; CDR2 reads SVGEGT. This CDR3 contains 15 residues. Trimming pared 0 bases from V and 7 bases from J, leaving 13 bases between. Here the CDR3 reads CASSYSAELVNEQFF. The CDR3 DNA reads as TGTGCCAGCAGTTACTCGGCGGAATTGGTGAATGAGCAGTTCTTC.

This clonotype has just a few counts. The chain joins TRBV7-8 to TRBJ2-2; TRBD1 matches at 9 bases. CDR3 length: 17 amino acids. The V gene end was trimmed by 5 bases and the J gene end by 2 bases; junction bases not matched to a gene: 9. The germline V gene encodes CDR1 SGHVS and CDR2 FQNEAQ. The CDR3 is CASSHPPTGGNTGELFF. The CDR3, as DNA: TGTGCCAGCAGCCACCCCCCCACAGGGGGCAACACCGGGGAGCTGTTTTTT.

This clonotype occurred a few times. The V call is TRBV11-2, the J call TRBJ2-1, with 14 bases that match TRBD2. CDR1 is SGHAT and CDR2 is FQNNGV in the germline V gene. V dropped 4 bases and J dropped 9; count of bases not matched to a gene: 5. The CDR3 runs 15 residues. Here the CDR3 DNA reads TGTGCCAGCAGCTGGGGACTAGCGGGAGAGGGTGAGCAGTTCTTC. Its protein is CASSWGLAGEGEQFF.

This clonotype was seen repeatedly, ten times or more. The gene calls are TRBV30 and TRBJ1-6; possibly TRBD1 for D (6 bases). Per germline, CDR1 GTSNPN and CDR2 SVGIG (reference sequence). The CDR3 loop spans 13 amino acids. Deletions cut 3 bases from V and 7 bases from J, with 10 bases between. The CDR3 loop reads CAWRRGMNSPLHF. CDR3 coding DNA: TGTGCCTGGAGGAGGGGGATGAATTCACCCCTCCACTTT. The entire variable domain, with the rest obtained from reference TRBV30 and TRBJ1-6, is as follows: SQTIHQWPATLVQPVGSPLSLECTVEGTSNPNLYWYRQAAGRGLQLLFYSVGIGQISSEVPQNLSASRPQDRQFILSSKKLLLSDSGFYLCAWRRGMNSPLHFGNGTRLTVT.

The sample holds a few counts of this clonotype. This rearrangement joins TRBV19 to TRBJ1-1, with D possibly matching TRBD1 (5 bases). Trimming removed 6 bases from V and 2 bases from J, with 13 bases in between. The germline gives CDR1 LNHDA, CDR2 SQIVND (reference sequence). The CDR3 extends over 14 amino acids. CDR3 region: CASRLSGGNTEAFF. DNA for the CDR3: TGTGCCAGTAGACTCTCGGGGGGTAACACTGAAGCTTTCTTT.

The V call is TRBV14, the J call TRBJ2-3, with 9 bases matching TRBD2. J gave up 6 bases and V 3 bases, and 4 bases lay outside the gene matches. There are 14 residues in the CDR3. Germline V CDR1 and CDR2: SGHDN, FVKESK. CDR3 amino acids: CASSHGLATDTQYF. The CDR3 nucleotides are TGTGCCAGCAGCCACGGACTAGCGACCGATACGCAGTATTTT.

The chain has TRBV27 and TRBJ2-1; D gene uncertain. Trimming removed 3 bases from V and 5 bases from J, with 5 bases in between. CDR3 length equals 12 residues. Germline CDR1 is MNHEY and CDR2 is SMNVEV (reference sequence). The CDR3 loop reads CASSFMDNEQFF. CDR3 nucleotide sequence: TGTGCCAGCAGTTTTATGGACAATGAGCAGTTCTTC.

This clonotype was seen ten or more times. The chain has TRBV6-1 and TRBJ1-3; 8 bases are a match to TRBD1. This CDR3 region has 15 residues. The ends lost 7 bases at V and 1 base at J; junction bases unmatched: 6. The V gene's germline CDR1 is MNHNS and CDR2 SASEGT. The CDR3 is CASIPWDRSGNTIYF. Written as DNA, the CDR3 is TGTGCCAGCATCCCATGGGACAGGTCTGGAAACACCATATATTTT.

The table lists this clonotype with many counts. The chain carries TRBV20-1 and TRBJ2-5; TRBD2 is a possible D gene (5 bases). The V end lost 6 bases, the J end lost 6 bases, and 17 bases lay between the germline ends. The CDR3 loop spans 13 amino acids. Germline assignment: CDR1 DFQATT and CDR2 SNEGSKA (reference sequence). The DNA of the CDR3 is TGCAGTGCGGATGGGTGGGAGAGGAAGACCCAGTACTTC. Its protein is CSADGWERKTQYF.

Here the CDR3 reads CAWSVPGEQYF. The CDR3 bases are TGTGCCTGGAGTGTACCAGGGGAGCAGTACTTC. The V call is TRBV30, the J call TRBJ2-7, with D tentatively TRBD1 (5 bases). The CDR3 length is 11 residues. Germline values: CDR1 GTSNPN, CDR2 SVGIG (reference sequence). The V end lost 0 bases, the J end lost 7 bases, and 7 bases lay between the germline ends. The full variable domain, completed using reference TRBV30 and TRBJ2-7, is SQTIHQWPATLVQPVGSPLSLECTVEGTSNPNLYWYRQAAGRGLQLLFYSVGIGQISSEVPQNLSASRPQDRQFILSSKKLLLSDSGFYLCAWSVPGEQYFGPGTRLTVT.

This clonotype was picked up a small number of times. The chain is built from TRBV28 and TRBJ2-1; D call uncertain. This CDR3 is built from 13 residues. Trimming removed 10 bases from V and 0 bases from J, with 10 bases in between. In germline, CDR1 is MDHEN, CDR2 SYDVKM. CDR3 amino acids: CAKVGSSYNEQFF. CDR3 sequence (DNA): TGTGCCAAGGTGGGCTCCTCCTACAATGAGCAGTTCTTC.

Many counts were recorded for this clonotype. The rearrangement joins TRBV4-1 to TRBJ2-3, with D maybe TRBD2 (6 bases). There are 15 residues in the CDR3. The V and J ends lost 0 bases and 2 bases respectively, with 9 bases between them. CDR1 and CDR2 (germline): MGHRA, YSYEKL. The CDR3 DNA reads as TGCGCCAGCAGCCAAGATTCACTAGCCACAGATACGCAGTATTTT. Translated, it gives CASSQDSLATDTQYF.

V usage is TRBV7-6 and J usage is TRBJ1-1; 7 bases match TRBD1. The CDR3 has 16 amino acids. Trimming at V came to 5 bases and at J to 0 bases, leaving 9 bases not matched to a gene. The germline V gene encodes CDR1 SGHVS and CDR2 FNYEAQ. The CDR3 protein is CASSEPGTALNTEAFF. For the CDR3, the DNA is TGTGCCAGCAGCGAGCCCGGGACAGCTTTGAACACTGAAGCTTTCTTT. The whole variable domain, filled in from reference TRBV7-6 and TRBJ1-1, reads GAGVSQSPRYKVTKRGQDVALRCDPISGHVSLYWYRQALGQGPEFLTYFNYEAQQDKSGLPNDRFSAERPEGSISTLTIQRTEQRDSAMYRCASSEPGTALNTEAFFGQGTRLTVV.

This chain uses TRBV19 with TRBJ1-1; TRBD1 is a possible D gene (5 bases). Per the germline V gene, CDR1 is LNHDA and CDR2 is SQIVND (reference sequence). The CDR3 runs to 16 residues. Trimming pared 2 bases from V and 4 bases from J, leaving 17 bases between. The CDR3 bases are TGTGCCAGTAGTATATTTCAGGGTAATAAAGCCACTGAAGCTTTCTTT. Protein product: CASSIFQGNKATEAFF.

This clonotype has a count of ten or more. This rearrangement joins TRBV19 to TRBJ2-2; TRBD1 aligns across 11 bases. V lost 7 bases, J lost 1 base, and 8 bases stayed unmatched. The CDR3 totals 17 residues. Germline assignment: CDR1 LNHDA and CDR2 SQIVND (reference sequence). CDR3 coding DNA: TGTGCCAGTAACCCCGGACAGGGGGCTAGGAACACCGGGGAGCTGTTTTTT. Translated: CASNPGQGARNTGELFF.

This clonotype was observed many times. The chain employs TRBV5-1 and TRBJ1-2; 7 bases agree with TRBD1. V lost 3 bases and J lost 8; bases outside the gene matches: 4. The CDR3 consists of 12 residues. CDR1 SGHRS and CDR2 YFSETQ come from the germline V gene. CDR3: CASSSQGGGYTF. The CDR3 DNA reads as TGCGCCAGCAGCTCCCAGGGGGGCGGCTACACCTTC. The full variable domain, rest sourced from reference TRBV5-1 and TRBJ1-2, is KAGVTQTPRYLIKTRGQQVTLSCSPISGHRSVSWYQQTPGQGLQFLFEYFSETQRNKGNFPGRFSGRQFSNSRSEMNVSTLELGDSALYLCASSSQGGGYTFGSGTRLTVV.

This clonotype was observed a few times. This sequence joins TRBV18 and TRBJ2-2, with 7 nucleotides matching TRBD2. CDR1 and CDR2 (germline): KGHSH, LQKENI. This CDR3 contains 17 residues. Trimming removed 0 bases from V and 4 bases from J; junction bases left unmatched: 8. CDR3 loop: CASSPPGRERSTGELFF. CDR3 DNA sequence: TGTGCCAGCTCACCACCTGGGCGGGAGAGGAGCACCGGGGAGCTGTTTTTT.